This T cell receptor (beta chain) derives from a study of blood T cell repertoires in COVID-19. Whole-study context: PBMCs, B-cell-depleted T cells, or T cells provided the cDNA or gDNA that made up the material.

Sequenced by immunoSEQ multiplex PCR; TCRdb stores in-frame clones only, minus some. This table holds about 37,000 clones, about 88% found once. The CDR3 loop spans 15 amino acids. Germline assignment: CDR1 SGHTA and CDR2 FQGNSA. The V and J ends lost 4 bases and 0 bases, in that order; junction bases with no gene match: 5. This TCR was recovered from a man between 65 and 85 years old with acute or convalescent COVID-19. Sample: peripheral blood. V and J are TRBV7-2 and TRBJ2-5; 7 positions match TRBD2. The CDR3 DNA is TGTGCCAGCAGCTCATTTAGCGGGTACCAAGAGACCCAGTACTTC. Translation gives CASSSFSGYQETQYF.